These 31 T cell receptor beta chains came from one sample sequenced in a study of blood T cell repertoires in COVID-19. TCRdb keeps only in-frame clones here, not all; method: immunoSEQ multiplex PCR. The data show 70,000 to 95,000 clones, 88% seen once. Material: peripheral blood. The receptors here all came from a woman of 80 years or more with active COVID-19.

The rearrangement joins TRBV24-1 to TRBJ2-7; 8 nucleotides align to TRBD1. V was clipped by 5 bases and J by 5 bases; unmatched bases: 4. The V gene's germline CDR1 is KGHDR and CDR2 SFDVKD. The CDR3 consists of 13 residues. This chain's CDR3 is CATSAGGRNEQYF. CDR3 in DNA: TGTGCCACCAGTGCAGGGGGCCGTAACGAGCAGTACTTC.

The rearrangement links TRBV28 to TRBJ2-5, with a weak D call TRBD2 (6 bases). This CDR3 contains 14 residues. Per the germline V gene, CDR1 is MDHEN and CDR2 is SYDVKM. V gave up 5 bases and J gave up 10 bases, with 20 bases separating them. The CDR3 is CASSPQGLGGVQYF. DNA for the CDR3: TGTGCCAGCAGTCCTCAGGGACTCGGAGGGGTCCAGTACTTC.

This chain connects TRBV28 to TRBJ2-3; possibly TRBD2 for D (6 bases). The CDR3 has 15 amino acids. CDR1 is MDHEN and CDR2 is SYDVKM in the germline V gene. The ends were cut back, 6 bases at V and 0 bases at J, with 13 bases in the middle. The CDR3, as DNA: TGTGCCAGCAGCAGACCGCGGGGAAGCACAGATACGCAGTATTTT. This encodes CASSRPRGSTDTQYF.

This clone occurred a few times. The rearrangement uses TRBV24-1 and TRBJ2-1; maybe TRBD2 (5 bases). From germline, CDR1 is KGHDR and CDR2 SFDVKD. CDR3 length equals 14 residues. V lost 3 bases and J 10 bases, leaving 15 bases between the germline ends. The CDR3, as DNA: TGTGCCACCAGTGATCCTACTAGGACCCACGAGCAGTTCTTC. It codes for CATSDPTRTHEQFF.

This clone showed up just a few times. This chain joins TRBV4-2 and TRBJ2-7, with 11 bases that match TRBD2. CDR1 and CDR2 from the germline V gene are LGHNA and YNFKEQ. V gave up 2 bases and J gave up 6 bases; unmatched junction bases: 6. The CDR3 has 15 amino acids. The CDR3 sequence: CASSQRLAGGGEQYF. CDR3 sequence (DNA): TGTGCCAGCAGCCAAAGGCTAGCGGGAGGAGGCGAGCAGTACTTC.

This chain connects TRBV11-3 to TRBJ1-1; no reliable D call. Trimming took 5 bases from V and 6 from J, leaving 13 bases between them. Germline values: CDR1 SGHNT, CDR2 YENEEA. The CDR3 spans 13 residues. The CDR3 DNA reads TGTGCCAGCAGCGGCCCTAAAAGCGCTGAAGCTTTCTTT. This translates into CASSGPKSAEAFF.

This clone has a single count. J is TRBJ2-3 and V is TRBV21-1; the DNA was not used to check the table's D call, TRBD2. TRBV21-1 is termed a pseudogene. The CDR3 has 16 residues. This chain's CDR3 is CASSPGLAGGQDTQYF. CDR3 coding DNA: TGTGCCAGCAGCCCAGGACTAGCGGGAGGGCAAGATACGCAGTATTTT.

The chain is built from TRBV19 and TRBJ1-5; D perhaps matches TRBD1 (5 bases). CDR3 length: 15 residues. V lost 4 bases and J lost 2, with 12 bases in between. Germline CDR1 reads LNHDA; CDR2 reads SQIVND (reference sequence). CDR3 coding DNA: TGTGCCAGTAGTAGCCAGGGTGTGGGCAATCAGCCCCAGCATTTT. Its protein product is CASSSQGVGNQPQHF.

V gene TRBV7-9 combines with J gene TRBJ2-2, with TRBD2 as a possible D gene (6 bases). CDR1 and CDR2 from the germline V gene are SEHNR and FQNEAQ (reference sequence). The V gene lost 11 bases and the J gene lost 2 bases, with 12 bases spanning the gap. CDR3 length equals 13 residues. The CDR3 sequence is CAGTGTNTGELFF. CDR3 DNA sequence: TGTGCCGGTACCGGGACTAACACCGGGGAGCTGTTTTTT. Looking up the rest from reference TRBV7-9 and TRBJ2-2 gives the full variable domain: DTGVSQNPRHKITKRGQNVTFRCDPISEHNRLYWYRQTLGQGPEFLTYFQNEAQLEKSRLLSDRFSAERPKGSFSTLEIQRTEQGDSAMYLCAGTGTNTGELFFGEGSRLTVL.

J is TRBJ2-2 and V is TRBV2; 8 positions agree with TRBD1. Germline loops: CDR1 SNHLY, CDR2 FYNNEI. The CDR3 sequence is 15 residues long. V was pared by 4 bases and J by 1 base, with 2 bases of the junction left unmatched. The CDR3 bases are TGTGCCAGCAGTGGGACAGGGCGGAACACCGGGGAGCTGTTTTTT. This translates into CASSGTGRNTGELFF.

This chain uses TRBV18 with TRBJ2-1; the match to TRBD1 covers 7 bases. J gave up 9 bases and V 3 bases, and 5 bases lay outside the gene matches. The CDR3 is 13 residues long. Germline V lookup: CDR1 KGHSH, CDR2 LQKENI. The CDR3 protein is CASSPRGIGEQFF. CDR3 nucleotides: TGTGCCAGCTCACCCAGGGGGATAGGTGAGCAGTTCTTC.

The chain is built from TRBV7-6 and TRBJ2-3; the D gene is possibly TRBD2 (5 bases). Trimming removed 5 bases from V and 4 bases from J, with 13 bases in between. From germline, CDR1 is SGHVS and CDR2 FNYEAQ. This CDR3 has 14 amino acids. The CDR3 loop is CASSLRPRADTQYF. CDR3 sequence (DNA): TGTGCCAGCAGCCTGCGCCCGAGGGCAGATACGCAGTATTTT.

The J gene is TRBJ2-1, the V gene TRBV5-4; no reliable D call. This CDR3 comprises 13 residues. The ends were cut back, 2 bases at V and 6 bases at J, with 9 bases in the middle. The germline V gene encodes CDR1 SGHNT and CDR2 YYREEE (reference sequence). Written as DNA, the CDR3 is TGTGCCAGCAGCTTTGGCCCTTCCAATGAGCAGTTCTTC. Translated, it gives CASSFGPSNEQFF. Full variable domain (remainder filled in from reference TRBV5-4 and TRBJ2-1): ETGVTQSPTHLIKTRGQQVTLRCSSQSGHNTVSWYQQALGQGPQFIFQYYREEENGRGNFPPRFSGLQFPNYSSELNVNALELDDSALYLCASSFGPSNEQFFGPGTRLTVL.

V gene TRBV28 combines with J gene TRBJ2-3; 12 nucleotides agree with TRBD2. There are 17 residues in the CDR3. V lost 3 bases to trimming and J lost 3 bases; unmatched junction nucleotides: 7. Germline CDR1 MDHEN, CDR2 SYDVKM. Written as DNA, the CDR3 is TGTGCCAGCAGTTTCCCTCTAGCGGGAGGGCGGACAGATACGCAGTATTTT. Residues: CASSFPLAGGRTDTQYF.

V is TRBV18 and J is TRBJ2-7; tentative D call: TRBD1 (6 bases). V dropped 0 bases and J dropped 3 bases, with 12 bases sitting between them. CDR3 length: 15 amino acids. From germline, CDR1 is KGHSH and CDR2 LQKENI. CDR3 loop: CASSPPGARGYEQYF. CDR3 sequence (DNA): TGTGCCAGCTCACCACCGGGGGCAAGGGGCTACGAGCAGTACTTC.

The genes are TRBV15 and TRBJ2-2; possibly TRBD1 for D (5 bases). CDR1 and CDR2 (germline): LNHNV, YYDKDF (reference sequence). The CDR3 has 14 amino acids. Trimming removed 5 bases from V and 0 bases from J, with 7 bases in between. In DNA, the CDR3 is TGTGCCACCAGCCACAGGACGAACACCGGGGAGCTGTTTTTT. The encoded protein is CATSHRTNTGELFF.

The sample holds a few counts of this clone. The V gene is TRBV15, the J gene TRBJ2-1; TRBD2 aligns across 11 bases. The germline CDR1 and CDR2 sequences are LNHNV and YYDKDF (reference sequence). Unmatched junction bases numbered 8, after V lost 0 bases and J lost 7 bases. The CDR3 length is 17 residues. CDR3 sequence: CATSRETSGTSGNEQFF. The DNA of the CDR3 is TGTGCCACCAGCAGAGAGACCTCCGGGACTAGCGGAAATGAGCAGTTCTTC.

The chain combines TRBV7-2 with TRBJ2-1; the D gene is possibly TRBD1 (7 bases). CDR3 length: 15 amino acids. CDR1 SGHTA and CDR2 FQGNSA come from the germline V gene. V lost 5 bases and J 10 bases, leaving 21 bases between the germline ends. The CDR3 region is CASSLRGDSMLEQFF. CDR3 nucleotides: TGTGCCAGCAGCCTCAGGGGGGACTCAATGTTGGAGCAGTTCTTC.

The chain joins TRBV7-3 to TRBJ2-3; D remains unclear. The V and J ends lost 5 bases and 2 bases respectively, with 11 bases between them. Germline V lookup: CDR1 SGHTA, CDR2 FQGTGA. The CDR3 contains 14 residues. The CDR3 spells CASSPFTTTDTQYF. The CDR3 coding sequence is TGTGCCAGCAGCCCCTTTACTACCACAGATACGCAGTATTTT. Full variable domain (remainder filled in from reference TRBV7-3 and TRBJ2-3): GAGVSQTPSNKVTEKGKYVELRCDPISGHTALYWYRQSLGQGPEFLIYFQGTGAADDSGLPNDRFFAVRPEGSVSTLKIQRTERGDSAVYLCASSPFTTTDTQYFGPGTRLTVL.

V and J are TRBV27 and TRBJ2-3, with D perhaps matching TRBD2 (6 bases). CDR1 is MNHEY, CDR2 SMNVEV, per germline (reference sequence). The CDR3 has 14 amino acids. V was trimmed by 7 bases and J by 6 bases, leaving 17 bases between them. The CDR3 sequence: CASMRGLAKDTQYF. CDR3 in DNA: TGTGCCAGCATGCGGGGACTTGCAAAGGATACGCAGTATTTT.

The CDR3 DNA sequence: TGTGCCAGCAGTGAAGTTGCGTGGCAGACAAGCGGGGAGCTGTTTTTT. It specifies CASSEVAWQTSGELFF. The chain couples TRBV6-1 to TRBJ2-2; D remains unclear. V lost 1 base and J lost 7, with 16 bases in between. The CDR3 loop spans 16 amino acids. Germline V CDR1 and CDR2: MNHNS, SASEGT.

CDR3 sequence reads: CASSFGQGIAYEQYF. The CDR3 DNA reads as TGTGCCAGCAGTTTCGGGCAGGGGATAGCCTACGAGCAGTACTTC. The chain uses TRBV27 and TRBJ2-7, with a tentative D call TRBD1 (6 bases). Germline V gives CDR1 MNHEY, CDR2 SMNVEV (reference sequence). The V and J ends lost 3 bases and 2 bases respectively, with 14 bases between them. The CDR3 loop spans 15 amino acids.

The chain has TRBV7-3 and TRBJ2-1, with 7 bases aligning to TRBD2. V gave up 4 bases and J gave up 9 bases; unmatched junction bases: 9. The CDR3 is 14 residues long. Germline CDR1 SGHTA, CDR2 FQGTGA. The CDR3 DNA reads TGTGCCAGCAGCTCCAGCGGGATGGGCAGTGAGCAGTTCTTC. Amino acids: CASSSSGMGSEQFF.

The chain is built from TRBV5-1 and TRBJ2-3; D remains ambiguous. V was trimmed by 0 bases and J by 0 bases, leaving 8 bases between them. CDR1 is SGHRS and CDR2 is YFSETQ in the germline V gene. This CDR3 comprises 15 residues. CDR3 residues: CASSLGQTSTDTQYF. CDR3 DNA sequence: TGCGCCAGCAGCTTGGGTCAGACTAGCACAGATACGCAGTATTTT. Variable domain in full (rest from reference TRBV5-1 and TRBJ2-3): KAGVTQTPRYLIKTRGQQVTLSCSPISGHRSVSWYQQTPGQGLQFLFEYFSETQRNKGNFPGRFSGRQFSNSRSEMNVSTLELGDSALYLCASSLGQTSTDTQYFGPGTRLTVL.

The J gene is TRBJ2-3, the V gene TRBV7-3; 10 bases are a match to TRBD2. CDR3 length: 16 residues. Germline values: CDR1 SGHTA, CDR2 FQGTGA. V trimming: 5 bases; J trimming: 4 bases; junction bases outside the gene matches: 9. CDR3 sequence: CASSRGLAGVSDTQYF. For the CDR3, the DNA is TGTGCCAGCAGCCGAGGCCTAGCGGGAGTATCAGATACGCAGTATTTT.

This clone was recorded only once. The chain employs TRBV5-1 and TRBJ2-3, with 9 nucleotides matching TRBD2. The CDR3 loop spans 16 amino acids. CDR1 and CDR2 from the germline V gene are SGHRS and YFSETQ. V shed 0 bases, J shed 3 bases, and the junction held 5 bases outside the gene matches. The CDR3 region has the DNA TGCGCCAGCAGCTTGGTTAGCGGGAGTTCGACAGATACGCAGTATTTT. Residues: CASSLVSGSSTDTQYF.

CDR3: CASSLRGGQGAGRAQYF. The CDR3 coding sequence is TGTGCCAGCAGCTTAAGGGGTGGACAGGGGGCAGGTAGGGCCCAGTACTTC. V and J are TRBV7-2 and TRBJ2-5, with 11 bases fitting TRBD1. The CDR3 consists of 17 residues. V shed 2 bases, J shed 9 bases, and the junction held 14 bases outside the gene matches. CDR1 is SGHTA and CDR2 is FQGNSA in the germline V gene.

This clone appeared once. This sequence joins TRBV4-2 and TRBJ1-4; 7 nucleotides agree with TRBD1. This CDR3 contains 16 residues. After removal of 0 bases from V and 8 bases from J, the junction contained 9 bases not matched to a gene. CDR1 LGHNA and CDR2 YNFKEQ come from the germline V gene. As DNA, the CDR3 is TGTGCCAGCAGCCAAGAAGACAGGGATTTAGACGAAAAACTGTTTTTT. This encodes CASSQEDRDLDEKLFF.

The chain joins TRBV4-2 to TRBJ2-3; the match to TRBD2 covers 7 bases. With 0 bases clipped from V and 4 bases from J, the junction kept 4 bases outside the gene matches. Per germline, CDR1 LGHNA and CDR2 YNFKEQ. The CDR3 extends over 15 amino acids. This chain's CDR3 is CASSQEGGSADTQYF. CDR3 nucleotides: TGTGCCAGCAGCCAAGAAGGCGGGAGTGCAGATACGCAGTATTTT.

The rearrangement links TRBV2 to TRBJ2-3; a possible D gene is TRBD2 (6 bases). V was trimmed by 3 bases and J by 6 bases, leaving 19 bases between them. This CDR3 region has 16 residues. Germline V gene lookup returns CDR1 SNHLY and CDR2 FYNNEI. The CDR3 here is CASSDRGRRSGDTQYF. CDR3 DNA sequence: TGTGCCAGCAGTGATCGAGGCAGGCGCAGCGGGGATACGCAGTATTTT.

CDR3 DNA sequence: TGTGCCAGTAGTAAGACAGGGAATAGCAATCAGCCCCAGCATTTT. Translation: CASSKTGNSNQPQHF. The genes are TRBV19 and TRBJ1-5, with TRBD1 matching over 7 bases. Germline lookup yields CDR1 LNHDA and CDR2 SQIVND (reference sequence). CDR3 length equals 15 residues. The trim removed 4 bases at V and 0 bases at J, leaving 3 bases unmatched.